These T cell receptor beta chains were read from a single sample in a study of CD8+ T cells in alopecia areata. Produced via immunoSEQ multiplex PCR; TCRdb's table is partial and in-frame only. The table shows about 200,000 clones, with just over 55% occurring only once. The material sequenced was CD8+ T cells sorted from blood. The receptors stem from a human donor in good health. Each CDR3 is given without its conserved first and last residue. The order of the fields is V gene, CDR3 protein.

v_call: TRBV29-1; cdr3_aa: SVGSGGPDTQY
v_call: TRBV29-1; cdr3_aa: SVVEQGALSNQPQH
v_call: TRBV5-1; cdr3_aa: ASRFFGTGNTEAF
v_call: TRBV30; cdr3_aa: AWGLGATYNEQF
v_call: TRBV7-9; cdr3_aa: ASTLQRETEAF
v_call: TRBV11-2; cdr3_aa: ASHGSRENFQETQY
v_call: TRBV25-1; cdr3_aa: ASSSLGVTEAF
v_call: TRBV15; cdr3_aa: ATSRSANNSPLH
v_call: TRBV27; cdr3_aa: ASRDSGGKNEQF
v_call: TRBV27; cdr3_aa: ASSLFQGNQPQH
v_call: TRBV7-6; cdr3_aa: ASSHGQGKRDTIY
v_call: TRBV29-1; cdr3_aa: SVEEGGRDYGYT
v_call: TRBV27; cdr3_aa: ASSLGGLMNTEAF
v_call: TRBV7-9; cdr3_aa: ASSPDRINTEAF
v_call: TRBV29-1; cdr3_aa: SVGLAGGPSYNEQF
v_call: TRBV5-1; cdr3_aa: ASSSADTQY
v_call: TRBV4-2; cdr3_aa: ASSQDLREFY
v_call: TRBV29-1; cdr3_aa: SVEDNLNWQF
v_call: TRBV28; cdr3_aa: ASSFPPREGETQY
v_call: TRBV5-6; cdr3_aa: ASSFEGMEETQY